The 5 T cell receptor beta chains below come from one sample, sequenced in a study of PD-L1 blockade in urothelial cancer. The repertoire was sequenced with immunoSEQ multiplex PCR; TCRdb's copy has only in-frame clones and lacks some. This sample has tens of thousands of clones, with around 86% found just once. The sample here was PBMCs, taken around atezolizumab (anti-PD-L1) treatment. The source is a man in his fifties or sixties with urothelial cancer.

This chain joins TRBV10-2 and TRBJ1-4; TRBD1 matches 8 bases. CDR1 WSHSY and CDR2 SAAADI come from the germline V gene. With 4 bases clipped from V and 2 bases from J, the junction kept 3 bases outside the gene matches. The CDR3 totals 15 residues. The CDR3 nucleotides read TGCGCCAGCAGTGTGACAGGGGTGACTAATGAAAAACTGTTTTTT. As protein: CASSVTGVTNEKLFF.

About this clone: Other DNA sequences in the same sample also yield this CDR3. This chain connects TRBV5-1 to TRBJ2-7; TRBD1 aligns across 11 bases. V was pared by 4 bases and J by 3 bases, with 3 bases of the junction left unmatched. CDR3 length: 14 amino acids. Germline CDR1 reads SGHRS; CDR2 reads YFSETQ. The CDR3: CASSLGQGGYEQYF. The CDR3 coding sequence is TGCGCCAGCAGCCTGGGACAGGGGGGCTACGAGCAGTACTTC.

V usage is TRBV15 and J usage is TRBJ1-1; D is perhaps TRBD1 (6 bases). Germline CDR1 and CDR2: LNHNV and YYDKDF (reference sequence). CDR3 length: 15 residues. V lost 5 bases and J 0 bases, leaving 13 bases between the germline ends. The CDR3 nucleotides are TGTGCCACCAGCGGCAGGACAGATATGAACACTGAAGCTTTCTTT. It codes for CATSGRTDMNTEAFF.

This rearrangement joins TRBV9 to TRBJ2-5; 10 nucleotides line up with TRBD2. The V gene end was trimmed by 3 bases and the J gene end by 1 base; junction bases not matched to a gene: 12. There are 18 residues in the CDR3. Germline loops: CDR1 SGDLS, CDR2 YYNGEE. The DNA of the CDR3 is TGTGCCAGCAGCGCCCCCCGGACTAGCGGCGACAGCCAAGAGACCCAGTACTTC. Protein: CASSAPRTSGDSQETQYF.

The chain employs TRBV5-5 and TRBJ1-1; 8 bases agree with TRBD1. The CDR3 loop spans 18 amino acids. J lost 1 base, V lost 1 base, and 12 bases had no gene match. Germline V CDR1 and CDR2: SGHKS, YYEKEE (reference sequence). The CDR3 nucleotides read TGTGCCAGCAGCTTGACGGTTTCCTCAGGGACAGGGAACACTGAAGCTTTCTTT. This encodes CASSLTVSSGTGNTEAFF.